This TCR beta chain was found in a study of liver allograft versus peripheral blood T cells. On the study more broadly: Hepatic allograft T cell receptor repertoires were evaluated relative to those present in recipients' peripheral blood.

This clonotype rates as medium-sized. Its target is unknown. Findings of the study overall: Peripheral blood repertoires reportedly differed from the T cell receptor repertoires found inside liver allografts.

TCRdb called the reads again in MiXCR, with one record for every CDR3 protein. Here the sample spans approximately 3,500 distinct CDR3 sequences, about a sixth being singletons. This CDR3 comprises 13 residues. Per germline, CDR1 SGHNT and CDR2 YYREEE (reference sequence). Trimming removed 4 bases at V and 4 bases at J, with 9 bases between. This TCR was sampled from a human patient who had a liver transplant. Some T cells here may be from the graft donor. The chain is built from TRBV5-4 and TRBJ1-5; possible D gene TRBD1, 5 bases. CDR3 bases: TGTGCCAGCAGCCCGGGGCCGAATCAGCCCCAGCATTTT. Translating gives CASSPGPNQPQHF.